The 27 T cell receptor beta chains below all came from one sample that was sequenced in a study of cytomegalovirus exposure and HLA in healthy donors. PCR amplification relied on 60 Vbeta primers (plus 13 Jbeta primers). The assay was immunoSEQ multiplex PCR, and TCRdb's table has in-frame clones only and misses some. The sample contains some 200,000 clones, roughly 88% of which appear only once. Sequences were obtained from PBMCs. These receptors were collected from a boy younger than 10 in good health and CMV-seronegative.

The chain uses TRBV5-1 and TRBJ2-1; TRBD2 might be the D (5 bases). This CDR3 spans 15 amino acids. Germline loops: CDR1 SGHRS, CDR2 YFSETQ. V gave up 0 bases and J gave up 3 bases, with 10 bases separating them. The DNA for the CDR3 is TGCGCCAGCAGCTTGGGGCCGGGGAACTACAATGAGCAGTTCTTC. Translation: CASSLGPGNYNEQFF.

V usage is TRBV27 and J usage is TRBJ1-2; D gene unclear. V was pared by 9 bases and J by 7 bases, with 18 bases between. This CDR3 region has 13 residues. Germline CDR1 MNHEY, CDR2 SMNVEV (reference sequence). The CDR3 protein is CASINPGLAGYTF. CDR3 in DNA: TGTGCCAGTATTAATCCGGGTTTGGCTGGCTACACCTTC.

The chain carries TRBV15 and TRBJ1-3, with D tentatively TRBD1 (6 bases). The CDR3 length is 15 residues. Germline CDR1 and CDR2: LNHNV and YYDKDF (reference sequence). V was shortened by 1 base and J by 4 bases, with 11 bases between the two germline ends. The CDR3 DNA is TGTGCCACCAGCAGAGCCGAGGGGGTGGGAAACACCATATATTTT. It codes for CATSRAEGVGNTIYF.

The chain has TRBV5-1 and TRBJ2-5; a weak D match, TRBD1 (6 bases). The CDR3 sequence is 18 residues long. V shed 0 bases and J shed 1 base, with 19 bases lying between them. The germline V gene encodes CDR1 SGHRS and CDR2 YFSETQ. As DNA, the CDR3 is TGCGCCAGCAGCTTGGAAAGGGACACCAACCTACCCCAAGAGACCCAGTACTTC. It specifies CASSLERDTNLPQETQYF.

In DNA form, the CDR3 reads TGTGCCAGCAGCTTAGGGCCTCCGCGGGAGGACCCTGCCTACGAGCAGTACTTC. Its protein is CASSLGPPREDPAYEQYF. The chain recombines TRBV11-3 with TRBJ2-7, with 8 bases lining up with TRBD2. This CDR3 is 18 amino acids long. V dropped 1 base and J dropped 2; count of bases not matched to a gene: 13. Germline V gene data show CDR1 as SGHNT and CDR2 as YENEEA.

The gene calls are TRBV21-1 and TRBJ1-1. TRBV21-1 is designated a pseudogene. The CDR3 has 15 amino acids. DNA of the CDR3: TGTGCCAGCAGCAAAGAGGGGGGGGAGAACACTGAAGCTTTCTTT. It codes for CASSKEGGENTEAFF.

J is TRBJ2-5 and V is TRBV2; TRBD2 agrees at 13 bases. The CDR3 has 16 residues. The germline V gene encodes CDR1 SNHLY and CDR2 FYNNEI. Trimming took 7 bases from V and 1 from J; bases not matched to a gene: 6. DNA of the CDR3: TGTGCCAGCACCCTAGGGACTAGCGGGACCCAAGAGACCCAGTACTTC. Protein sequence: CASTLGTSGTQETQYF.

CDR3 nucleotides: TGCGCCAGCAGTGTGACTGTCTACGAGCAGTACTTC. Amino acids: CASSVTVYEQYF. The V gene is TRBV10-2, the J gene TRBJ2-7, with D uncertain. Trimming pared 4 bases from V and 3 bases from J, leaving 7 bases between. The CDR3 runs 12 residues. Germline assignment: CDR1 WSHSY and CDR2 SAAADI.

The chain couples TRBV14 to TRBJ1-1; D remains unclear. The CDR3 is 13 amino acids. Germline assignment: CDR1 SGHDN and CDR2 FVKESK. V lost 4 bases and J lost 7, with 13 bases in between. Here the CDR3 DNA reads TGTGCCAGCAGCCCCCGCAATTACGGTGAAGCTTTCTTT. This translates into CASSPRNYGEAFF.

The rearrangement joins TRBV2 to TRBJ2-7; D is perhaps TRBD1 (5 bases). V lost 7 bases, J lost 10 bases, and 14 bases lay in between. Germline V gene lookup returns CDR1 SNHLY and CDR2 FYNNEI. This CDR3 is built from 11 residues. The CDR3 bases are TGTGCCAGCAAAAGAGACAGAACTCAGTACTTC. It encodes CASKRDRTQYF.

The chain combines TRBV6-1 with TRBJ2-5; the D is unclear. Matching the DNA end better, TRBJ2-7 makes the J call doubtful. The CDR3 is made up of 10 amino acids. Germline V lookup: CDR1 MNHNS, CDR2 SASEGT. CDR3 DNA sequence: TGTGCCAGCAGCCTCTACGAGCAGTACTTC. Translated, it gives CASSLYEQYF.

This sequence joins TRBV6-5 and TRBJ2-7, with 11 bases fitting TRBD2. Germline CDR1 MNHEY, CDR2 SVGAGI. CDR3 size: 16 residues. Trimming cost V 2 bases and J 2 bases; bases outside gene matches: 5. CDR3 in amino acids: CASSYGVAGGPYEQYF. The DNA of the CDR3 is TGTGCCAGCAGTTACGGGGTAGCGGGGGGGCCCTACGAGCAGTACTTC.

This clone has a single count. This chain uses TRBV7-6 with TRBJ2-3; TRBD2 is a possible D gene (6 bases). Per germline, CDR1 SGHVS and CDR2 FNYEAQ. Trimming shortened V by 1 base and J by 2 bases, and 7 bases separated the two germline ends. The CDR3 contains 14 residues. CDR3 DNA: TGTGCCAGCAGCTTAGGGACTAACACAGATACGCAGTATTTT. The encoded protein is CASSLGTNTDTQYF.

The CDR3 DNA reads TGCAGCGCCAGCGGGACTAGCGGGGGGCTTGCAGTAGATACGCAGTATTTT. Its protein is CSASGTSGGLAVDTQYF. The rearrangement links TRBV29-1 to TRBJ2-3; 15 bases are a match to TRBD2. With 7 bases clipped from V and 5 bases from J, the junction kept 13 bases outside the gene matches. The CDR3 loop spans 17 amino acids. CDR1 SQVTM and CDR2 ANQGSEA come from the germline V gene.

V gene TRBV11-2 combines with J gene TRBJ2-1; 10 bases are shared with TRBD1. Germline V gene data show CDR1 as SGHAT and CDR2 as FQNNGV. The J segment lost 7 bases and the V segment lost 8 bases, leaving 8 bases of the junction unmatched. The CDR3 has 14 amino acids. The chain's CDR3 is CASGGTGDWNEQFF. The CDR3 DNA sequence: TGTGCCAGCGGGGGGACAGGGGATTGGAATGAGCAGTTCTTC.

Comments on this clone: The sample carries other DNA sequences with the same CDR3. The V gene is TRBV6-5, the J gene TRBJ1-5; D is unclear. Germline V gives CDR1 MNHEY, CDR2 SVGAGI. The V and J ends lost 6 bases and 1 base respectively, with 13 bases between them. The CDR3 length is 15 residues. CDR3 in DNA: TGTGCCAGCAGATTGCAACGGGGAAGCAATCAGCCCCAGCATTTT. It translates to CASRLQRGSNQPQHF.

CDR3 sequence reads: CASSREVYQETQYF. The CDR3 nucleotides read TGTGCCAGCAGTCGGGAAGTCTACCAAGAGACCCAGTACTTC. The chain links TRBV2 to TRBJ2-5; D may be TRBD2 (5 bases). Trimming took 5 bases from V and 0 from J, leaving 10 bases between them. Germline lookup yields CDR1 SNHLY and CDR2 FYNNEI. The CDR3 runs 14 residues.

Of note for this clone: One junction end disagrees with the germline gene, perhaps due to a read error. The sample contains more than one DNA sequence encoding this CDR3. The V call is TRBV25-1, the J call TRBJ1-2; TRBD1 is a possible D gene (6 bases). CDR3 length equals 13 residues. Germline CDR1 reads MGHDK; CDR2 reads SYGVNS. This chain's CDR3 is CASSSRGENGYTF. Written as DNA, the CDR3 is TGCGCCAGCAGCTCCAGGGGAGAAAATGGCTACACCTTC.

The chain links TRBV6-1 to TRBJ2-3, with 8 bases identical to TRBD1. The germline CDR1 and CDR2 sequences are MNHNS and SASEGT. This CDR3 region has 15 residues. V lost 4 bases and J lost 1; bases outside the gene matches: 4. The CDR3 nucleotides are TGTGCCAGCAGTGGCCTGGGACAGGGCACAGATACGCAGTATTTT. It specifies CASSGLGQGTDTQYF.

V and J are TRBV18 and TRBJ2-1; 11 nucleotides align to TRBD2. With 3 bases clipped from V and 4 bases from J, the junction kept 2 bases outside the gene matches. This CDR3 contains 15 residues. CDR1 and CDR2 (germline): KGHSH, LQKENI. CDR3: CASSPGTSGYNEQFF. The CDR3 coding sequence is TGTGCCAGCTCACCCGGGACTAGCGGATACAATGAGCAGTTCTTC.

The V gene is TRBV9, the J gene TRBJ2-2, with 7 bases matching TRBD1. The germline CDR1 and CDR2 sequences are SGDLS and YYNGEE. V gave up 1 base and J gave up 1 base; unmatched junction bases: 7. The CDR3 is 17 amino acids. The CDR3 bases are TGTGCCAGCAGCGTAACTAAGACAGGGTGGAACACCGGGGAGCTGTTTTTT. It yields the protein CASSVTKTGWNTGELFF.

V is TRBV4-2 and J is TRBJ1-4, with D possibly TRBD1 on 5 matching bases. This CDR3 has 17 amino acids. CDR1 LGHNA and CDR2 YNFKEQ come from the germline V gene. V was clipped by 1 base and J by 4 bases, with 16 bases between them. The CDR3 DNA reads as TGTGCCAGCAGCCAAGCTGGGGTGACAGCCCTTAATGAAAAACTGTTTTTT. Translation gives CASSQAGVTALNEKLFF.

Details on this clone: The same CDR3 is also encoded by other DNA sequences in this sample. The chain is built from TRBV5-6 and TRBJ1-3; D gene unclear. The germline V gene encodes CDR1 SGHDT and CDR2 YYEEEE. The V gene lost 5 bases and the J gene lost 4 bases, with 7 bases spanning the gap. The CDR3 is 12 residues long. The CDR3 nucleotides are TGTGCCAGCAGTCTGGGCGGAAACACCATATATTTT. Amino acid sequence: CASSLGGNTIYF.

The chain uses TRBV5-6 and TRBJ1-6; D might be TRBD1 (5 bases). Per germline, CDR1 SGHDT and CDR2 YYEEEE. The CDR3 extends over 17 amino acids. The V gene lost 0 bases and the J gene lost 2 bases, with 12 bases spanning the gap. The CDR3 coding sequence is TGTGCCAGCAGCTTGGGAGGCAGGGCGACCTATAATTCACCCCTCCACTTT. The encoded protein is CASSLGGRATYNSPLHF. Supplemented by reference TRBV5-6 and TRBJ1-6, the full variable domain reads DAGVTQSPTHLIKTRGQQVTLRCSPKSGHDTVSWYQQALGQGPQFIFQYYEEEERQRGNFPDRFSGHQFPNYSSELNVNALLLGDSALYLCASSLGGRATYNSPLHFGNGTRLTVT.

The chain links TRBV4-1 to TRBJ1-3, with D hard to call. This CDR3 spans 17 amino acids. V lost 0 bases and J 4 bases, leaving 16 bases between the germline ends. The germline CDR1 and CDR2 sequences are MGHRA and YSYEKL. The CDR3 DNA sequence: TGCGCCAGCAGCCAAGATGGCTCGGGGTTTACGGGAAACACCATATATTTT. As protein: CASSQDGSGFTGNTIYF.

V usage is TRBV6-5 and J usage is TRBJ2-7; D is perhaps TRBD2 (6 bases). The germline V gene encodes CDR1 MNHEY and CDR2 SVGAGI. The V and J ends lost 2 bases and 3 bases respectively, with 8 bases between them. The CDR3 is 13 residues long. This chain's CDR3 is CASSYRGGYEQYF. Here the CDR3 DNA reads TGTGCCAGCAGTTACAGGGGAGGCTACGAGCAGTACTTC.

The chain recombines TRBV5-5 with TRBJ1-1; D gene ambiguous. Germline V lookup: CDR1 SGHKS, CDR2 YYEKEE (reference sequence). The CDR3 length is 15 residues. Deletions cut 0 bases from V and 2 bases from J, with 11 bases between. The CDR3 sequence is CASSLAGTLNTEAFF. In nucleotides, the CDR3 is TGTGCCAGCAGCTTGGCCGGCACACTAAACACTGAAGCTTTCTTT.